This T cell receptor beta chain was documented in a study of control samples from healthy donors and cancer patients. This CDR3 has 15 amino acids. Germline CDR1 is SGHVS and CDR2 is FNYEAQ. Trimming left V 2 bases short and J 1 base short, with 10 bases between. Some clones are missing from TCRdb's copy, which holds only in-frame ones; the method was immunoSEQ multiplex PCR. In the table there are approximately 70,000 clones, less than 95% of which are singletons. The sequenced material came from PBMCs. This receptor was obtained from a woman aged 45-60 years with colorectal cancer. The rearrangement links TRBV7-6 to TRBJ2-3; D possibly uses TRBD1 or TRBD2 (5 bases each). The CDR3 region is CASSLNRDRTDTQYF. CDR3 nucleotides: TGTGCCAGCAGCTTAAACCGGGACCGCACAGATACGCAGTATTTT.